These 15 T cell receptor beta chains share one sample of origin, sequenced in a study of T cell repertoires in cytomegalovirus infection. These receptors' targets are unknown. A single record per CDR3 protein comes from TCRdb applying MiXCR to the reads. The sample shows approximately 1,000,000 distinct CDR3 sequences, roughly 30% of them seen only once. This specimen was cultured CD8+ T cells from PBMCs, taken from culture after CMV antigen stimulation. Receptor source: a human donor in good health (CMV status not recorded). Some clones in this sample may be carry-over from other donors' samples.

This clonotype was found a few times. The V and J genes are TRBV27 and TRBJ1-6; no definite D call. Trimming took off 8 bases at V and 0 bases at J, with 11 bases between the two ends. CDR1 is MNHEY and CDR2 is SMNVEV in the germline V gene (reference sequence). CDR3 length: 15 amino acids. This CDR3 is CASQDASSYNSPLHF. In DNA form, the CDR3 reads TGTGCCAGCCAGGACGCGAGCTCCTATAATTCACCCCTCCACTTT.

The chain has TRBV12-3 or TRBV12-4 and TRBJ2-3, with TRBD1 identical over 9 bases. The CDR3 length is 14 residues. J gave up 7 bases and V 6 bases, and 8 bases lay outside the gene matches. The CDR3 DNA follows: TGTGCCAGCAGGGGGACAGGGAGTTTGAATACGCAGTATTTT. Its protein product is CASRGTGSLNTQYF.

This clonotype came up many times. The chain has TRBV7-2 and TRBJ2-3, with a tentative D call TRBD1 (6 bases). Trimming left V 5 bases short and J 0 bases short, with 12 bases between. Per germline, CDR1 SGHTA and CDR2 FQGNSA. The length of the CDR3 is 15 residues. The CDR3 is CASSHRVVSTDTQYF. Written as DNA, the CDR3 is TGTGCCAGCAGCCACAGGGTGGTGAGCACAGATACGCAGTATTTT.

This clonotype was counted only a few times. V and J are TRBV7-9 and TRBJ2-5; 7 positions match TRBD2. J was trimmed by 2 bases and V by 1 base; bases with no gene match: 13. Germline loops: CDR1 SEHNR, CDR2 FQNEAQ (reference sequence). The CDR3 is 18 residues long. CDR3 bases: TGTGCCAGCAGCTTAGAGCTAGCGGTCGTACGGTGGCAAGAGACCCAGTACTTC. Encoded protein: CASSLELAVVRWQETQYF.

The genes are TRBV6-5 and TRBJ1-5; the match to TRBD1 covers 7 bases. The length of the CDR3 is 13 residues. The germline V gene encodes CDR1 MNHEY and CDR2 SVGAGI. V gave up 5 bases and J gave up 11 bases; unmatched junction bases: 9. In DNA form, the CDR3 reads TGTGCCAGCAGTCCAGGGGGATTGATGACCCAGCATTTT. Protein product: CASSPGGLMTQHF.

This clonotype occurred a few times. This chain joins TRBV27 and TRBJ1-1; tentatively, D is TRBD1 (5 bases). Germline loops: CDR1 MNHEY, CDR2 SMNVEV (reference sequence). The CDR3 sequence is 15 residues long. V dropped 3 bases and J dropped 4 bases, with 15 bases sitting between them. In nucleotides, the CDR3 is TGTGCCAGCAGTTTGGAAGGGGATCAGAGCACTGAAGCTTTCTTT. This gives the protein CASSLEGDQSTEAFF.

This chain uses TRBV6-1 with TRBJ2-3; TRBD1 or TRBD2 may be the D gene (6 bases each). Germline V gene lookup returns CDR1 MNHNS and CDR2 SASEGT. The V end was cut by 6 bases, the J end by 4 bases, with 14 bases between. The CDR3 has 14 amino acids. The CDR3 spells CASSSAGDSDTQYF. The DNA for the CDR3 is TGTGCCAGCAGCTCTGCAGGGGACTCAGATACGCAGTATTTT.

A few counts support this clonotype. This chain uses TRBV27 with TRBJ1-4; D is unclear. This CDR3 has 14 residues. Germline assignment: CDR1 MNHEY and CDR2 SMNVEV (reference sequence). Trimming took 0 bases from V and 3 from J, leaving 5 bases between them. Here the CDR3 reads CASSLSQPNEKLFF. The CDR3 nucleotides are TGTGCCAGCAGTTTATCGCAGCCTAATGAAAAACTGTTTTTT.

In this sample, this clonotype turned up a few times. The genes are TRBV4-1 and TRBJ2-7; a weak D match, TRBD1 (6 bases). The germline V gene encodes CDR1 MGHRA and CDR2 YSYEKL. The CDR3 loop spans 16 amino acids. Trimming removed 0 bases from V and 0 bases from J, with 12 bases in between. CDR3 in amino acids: CASSQEFGDTSYEQYF. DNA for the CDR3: TGCGCCAGCAGCCAAGAATTTGGGGACACCTCCTACGAGCAGTACTTC.

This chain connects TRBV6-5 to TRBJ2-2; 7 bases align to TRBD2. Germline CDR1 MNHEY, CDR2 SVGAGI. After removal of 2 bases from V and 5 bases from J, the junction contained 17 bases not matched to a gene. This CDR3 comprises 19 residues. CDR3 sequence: CASSYGTTFGRQVTGELFF. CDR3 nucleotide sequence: TGTGCCAGCAGTTACGGGACTACCTTTGGGAGGCAAGTTACCGGGGAGCTGTTTTTT.

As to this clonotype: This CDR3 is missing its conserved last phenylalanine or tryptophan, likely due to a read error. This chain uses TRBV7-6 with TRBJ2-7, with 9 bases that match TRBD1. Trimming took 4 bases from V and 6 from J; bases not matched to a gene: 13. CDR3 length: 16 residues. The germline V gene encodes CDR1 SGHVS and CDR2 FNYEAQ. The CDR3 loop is CASSYSMGQGFSEQYY. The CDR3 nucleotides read TGTGCCAGCAGCTATTCGATGGGACAGGGTTTTTCCGAGCAGTACTAC.

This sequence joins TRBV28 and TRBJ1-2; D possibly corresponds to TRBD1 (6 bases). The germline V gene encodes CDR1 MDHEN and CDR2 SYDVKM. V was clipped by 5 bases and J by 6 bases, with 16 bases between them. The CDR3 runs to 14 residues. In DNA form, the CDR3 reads TGTGCCAGCAGTCTCAGGGGTGGAGCAAATGGCTACACCTTC. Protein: CASSLRGGANGYTF.

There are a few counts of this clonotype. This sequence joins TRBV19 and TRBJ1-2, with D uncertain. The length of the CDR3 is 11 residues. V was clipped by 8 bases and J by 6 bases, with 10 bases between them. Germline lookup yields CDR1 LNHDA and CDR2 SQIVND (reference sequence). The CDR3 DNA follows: TGTGCCAGTGGGGAGAAGCATGGCTACACCTTC. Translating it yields CASGEKHGYTF.

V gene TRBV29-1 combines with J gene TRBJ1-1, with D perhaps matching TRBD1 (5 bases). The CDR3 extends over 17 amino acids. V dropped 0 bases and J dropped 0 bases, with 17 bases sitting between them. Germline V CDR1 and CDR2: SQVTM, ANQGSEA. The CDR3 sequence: CSVEDPSDRVMNTEAFF. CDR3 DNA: TGCAGCGTTGAAGATCCCTCAGACAGAGTCATGAACACTGAAGCTTTCTTT.

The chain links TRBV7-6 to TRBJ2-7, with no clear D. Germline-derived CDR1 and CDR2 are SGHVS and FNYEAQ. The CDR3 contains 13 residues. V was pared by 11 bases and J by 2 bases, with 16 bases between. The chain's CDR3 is CALASTSTYEQYF. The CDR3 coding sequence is TGTGCCTTAGCTTCTACGTCAACCTACGAGCAGTACTTC.